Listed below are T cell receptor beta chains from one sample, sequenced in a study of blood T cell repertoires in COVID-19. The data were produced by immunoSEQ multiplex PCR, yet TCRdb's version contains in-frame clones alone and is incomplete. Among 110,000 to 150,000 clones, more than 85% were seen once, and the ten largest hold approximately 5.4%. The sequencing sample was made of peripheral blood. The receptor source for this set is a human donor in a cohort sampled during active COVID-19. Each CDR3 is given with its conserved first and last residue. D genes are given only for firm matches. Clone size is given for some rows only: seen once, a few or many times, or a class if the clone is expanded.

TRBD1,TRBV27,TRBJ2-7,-,TGTGCCAGCAGTTTTTCCCGGACAGGGGCATCCTACGAGCAGTACTTC,CASSFSRTGASYEQYF
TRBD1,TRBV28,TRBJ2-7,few,TGTGCCAGCAGCCGGGCCGGGACAGGCGCATCCTACGAGCAGTACTTC,CASSRAGTGASYEQYF
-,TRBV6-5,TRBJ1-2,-,TGTGCCAGCAGCCAGGGTTATGGCTACACCTTC,CASSQGYGYTF
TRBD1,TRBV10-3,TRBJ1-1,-,TGTGCCATCAGTCGACAGGGGGCTGCTGAAGCTTTCTTT,CAISRQGAAEAFF
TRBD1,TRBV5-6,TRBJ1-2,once,TGTGCCAGCAGCGCTCGGACAGGGAACTATGGCTACACCTTC,CASSARTGNYGYTF
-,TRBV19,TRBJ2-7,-,TGTGCCAGTAGCGACGGGACACGGGAAGGCTACGAGCAGTACTTC,CASSDGTREGYEQYF
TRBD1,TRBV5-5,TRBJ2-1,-,TGTGCCAGCAGCGTAGGACAGGGGAGCTCCTACAATGAGCAGTTCTTC,CASSVGQGSSYNEQFF
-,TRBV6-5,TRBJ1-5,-,TGTGCCAGCAACCGCGGACAGCCAGATCAGCCCCAGCATTTT,CASNRGQPDQPQHF
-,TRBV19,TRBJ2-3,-,TGTGCCAGTAGTATTAGGCTAGCGAGGGATACGCAGTATTTT,CASSIRLARDTQYF
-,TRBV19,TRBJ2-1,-,TGTGCCAGTACCCCGGGGGTTGCCTACAATGAGCAGTTCTTC,CASTPGVAYNEQFF
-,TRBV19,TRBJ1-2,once,TGTGCCAGTAGTATTCAGGGGAACTATGGCTACACCTTC,CASSIQGNYGYTF
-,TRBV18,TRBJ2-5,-,TGTGCCAGCTCTCTCGGAAGCGTCTCAGAGACCCAGTACTTC,CASSLGSVSETQYF
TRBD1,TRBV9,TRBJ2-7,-,TGTGCCAGCAGCGGACAGGACAGGGAGTCCTACGAGCAGTACTTC,CASSGQDRESYEQYF
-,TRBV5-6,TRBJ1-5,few,TGTGCCAGCAGCTTGTTGGGCCAGCCCCAGCATTTT,CASSLLGQPQHF
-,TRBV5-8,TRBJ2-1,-,TGTGCCAGCAGCTTTACGACTGGGCGGGGTGAGCAGTTCTTC,CASSFTTGRGEQFF
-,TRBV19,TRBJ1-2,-,TGTGCCAGTAAAGATCAACATGATATAAACTATGGCTACACCTTC,CASKDQHDINYGYTF
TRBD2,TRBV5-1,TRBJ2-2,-,TGCGCCAGCAGCTTGCGAGCGGGGGCCTTCACCGGGGAGCTGTTTTTT,CASSLRAGAFTGELFF
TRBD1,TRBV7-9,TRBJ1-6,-,TGTGCCAGCAGAAGGGCGATAACAGGGGATTCACCCCTCCACTTT,CASRRAITGDSPLHF
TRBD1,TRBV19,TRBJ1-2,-,TGTGCCAGTAGCCAATCCGGGACAGGGAGATATGGCTACACCTTC,CASSQSGTGRYGYTF
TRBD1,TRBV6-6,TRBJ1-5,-,TGTGCCAGCAGTTACCCGGGACAGGCAAATCAGCCCCAGCATTTT,CASSYPGQANQPQHF